This T cell receptor beta chain came from a study of shared T cell receptors in the human thymus. The protocol was immunoSEQ multiplex PCR, while the TCRdb copy is restricted to in-frame clones and leaves out a portion. The sample shows about 730,000 clones, 75% to 90% of them seen only once. The CDR3 covers 15 residues. The V end lost 3 bases, the J end lost 4 bases, and 16 bases lay between the germline ends. Germline assignment: CDR1 LNHDA and CDR2 SQIVND (reference sequence). A further study also used this sample, focusing on human thymus T cells. That report adds: Those donating were healthy Finnish infants in corrective surgery for congenital heart defects. Corrective heart surgery yielded the resections from which the thymus tissue came. It looked as if thymic and blood repertoires used V and J genes in a biased way. Thymic TCR repertoires of unrelated people reportedly overlapped highly.

The receptor was isolated from a girl under three years old with a congenital heart defect. V is TRBV19 and J is TRBJ2-7; D possibly corresponds to TRBD2 (6 bases). Sequences were obtained from thymocytes. The CDR3 is CASSIGTGTFYEQYF. CDR3 nucleotide sequence: TGTGCCAGTAGTATCGGCACTGGGACTTTTTACGAGCAGTACTTC.